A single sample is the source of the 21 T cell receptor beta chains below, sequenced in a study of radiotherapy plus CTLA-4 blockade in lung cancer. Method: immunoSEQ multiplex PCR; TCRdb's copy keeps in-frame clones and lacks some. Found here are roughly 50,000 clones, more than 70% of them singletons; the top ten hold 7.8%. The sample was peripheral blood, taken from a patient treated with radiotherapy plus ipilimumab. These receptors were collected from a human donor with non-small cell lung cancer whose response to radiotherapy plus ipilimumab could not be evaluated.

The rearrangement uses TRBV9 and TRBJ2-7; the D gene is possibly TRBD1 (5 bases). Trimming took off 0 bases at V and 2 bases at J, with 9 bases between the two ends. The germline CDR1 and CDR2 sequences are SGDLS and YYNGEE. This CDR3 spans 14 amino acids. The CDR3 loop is CASSVGQPAYEQYF. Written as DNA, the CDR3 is TGTGCCAGCAGCGTAGGACAGCCAGCCTACGAGCAGTACTTC.

In DNA, the CDR3 is TGTGCCAGTAGTGTACGACAGGGTACAGAGACCCAGTACTTC. It translates to CASSVRQGTETQYF. The V gene is TRBV19, the J gene TRBJ2-5; the match to TRBD1 covers 7 bases. The V and J ends lost 5 bases and 4 bases, in that order; junction bases with no gene match: 7. The CDR3 has 14 residues. Germline V gene sequence: CDR1 LNHDA, CDR2 SQIVND (reference sequence).

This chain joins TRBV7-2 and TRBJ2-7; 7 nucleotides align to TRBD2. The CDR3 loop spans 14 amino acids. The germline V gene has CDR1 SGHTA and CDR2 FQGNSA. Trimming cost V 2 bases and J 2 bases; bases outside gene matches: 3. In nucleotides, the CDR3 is TGTGCCAGCAGCTTATCGGGGGGAACCTACGAGCAGTACTTC. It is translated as CASSLSGGTYEQYF. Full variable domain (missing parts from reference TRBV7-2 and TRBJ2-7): GAGVSQSPSNKVTEKGKDVELRCDPISGHTALYWYRQSLGQGLEFLIYFQGNSAPDKSGLPSDRFSAERTGGSVSTLTIQRTQQEDSAVYLCASSLSGGTYEQYFGPGTRLTVT.

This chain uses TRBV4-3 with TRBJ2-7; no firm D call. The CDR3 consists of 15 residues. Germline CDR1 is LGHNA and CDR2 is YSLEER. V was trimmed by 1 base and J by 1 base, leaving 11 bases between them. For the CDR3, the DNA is TGCGCCAGCAGCCAAGGATTGGGCAGGTCCTACGAGCAGTACTTC. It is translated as CASSQGLGRSYEQYF.

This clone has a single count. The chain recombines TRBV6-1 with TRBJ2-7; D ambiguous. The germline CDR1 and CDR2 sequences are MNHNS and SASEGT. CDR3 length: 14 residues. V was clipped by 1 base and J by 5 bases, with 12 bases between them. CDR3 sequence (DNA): TGTGCCAGCAGTGAAGTGGCACCGTTCCACGAGCAGTACTTC. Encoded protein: CASSEVAPFHEQYF.

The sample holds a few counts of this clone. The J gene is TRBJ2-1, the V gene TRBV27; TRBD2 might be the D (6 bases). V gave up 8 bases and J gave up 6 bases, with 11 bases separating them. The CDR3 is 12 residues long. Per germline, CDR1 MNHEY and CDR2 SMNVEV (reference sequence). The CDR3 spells CASGRLFNEQFF. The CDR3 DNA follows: TGTGCCAGCGGGAGGCTCTTCAATGAGCAGTTCTTC.

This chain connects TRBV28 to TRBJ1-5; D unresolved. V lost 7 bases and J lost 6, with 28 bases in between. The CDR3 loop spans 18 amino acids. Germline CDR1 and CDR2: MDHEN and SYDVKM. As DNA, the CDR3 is TGTGCCAGCATCTTGAGCAGTCGCGCTCTGGGGAGGTTTCAGCCCCAGCATTTT. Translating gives CASILSSRALGRFQPQHF.

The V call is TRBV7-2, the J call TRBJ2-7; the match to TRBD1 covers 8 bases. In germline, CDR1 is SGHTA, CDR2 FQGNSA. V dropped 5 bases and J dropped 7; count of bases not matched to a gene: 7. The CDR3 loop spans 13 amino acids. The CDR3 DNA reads TGTGCCAGCAGCAACACAGGGGGTTGGGAGCAGTACTTC. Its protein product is CASSNTGGWEQYF.

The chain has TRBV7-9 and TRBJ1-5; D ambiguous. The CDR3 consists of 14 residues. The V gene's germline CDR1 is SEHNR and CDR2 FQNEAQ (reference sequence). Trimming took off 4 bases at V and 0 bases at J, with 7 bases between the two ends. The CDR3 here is CASSSEDSNQPQHF. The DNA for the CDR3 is TGTGCCAGCAGCTCTGAGGATAGCAATCAGCCCCAGCATTTT. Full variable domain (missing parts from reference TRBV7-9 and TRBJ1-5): DTGVSQNPRHKITKRGQNVTFRCDPISEHNRLYWYRQTLGQGPEFLTYFQNEAQLEKSRLLSDRFSAERPKGSFSTLEIQRTEQGDSAMYLCASSSEDSNQPQHFGDGTRLSIL.

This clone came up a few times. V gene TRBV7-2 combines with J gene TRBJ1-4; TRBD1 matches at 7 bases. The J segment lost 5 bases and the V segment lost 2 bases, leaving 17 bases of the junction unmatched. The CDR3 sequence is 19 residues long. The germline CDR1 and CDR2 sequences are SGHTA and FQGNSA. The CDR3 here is CASSLRGGSGRGANEKLFF. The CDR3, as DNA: TGTGCCAGCAGCTTAAGGGGCGGGTCAGGCAGGGGGGCGAATGAAAAACTGTTTTTT. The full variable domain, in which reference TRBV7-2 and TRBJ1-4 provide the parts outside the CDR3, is GAGVSQSPSNKVTEKGKDVELRCDPISGHTALYWYRQSLGQGLEFLIYFQGNSAPDKSGLPSDRFSAERTGGSVSTLTIQRTQQEDSAVYLCASSLRGGSGRGANEKLFFGSGTQLSVL.

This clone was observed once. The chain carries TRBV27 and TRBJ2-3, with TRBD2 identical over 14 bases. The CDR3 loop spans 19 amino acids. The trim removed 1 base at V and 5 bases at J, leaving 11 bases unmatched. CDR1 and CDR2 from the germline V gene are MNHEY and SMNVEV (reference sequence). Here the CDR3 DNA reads TGTGCCAGCAGTTTATTTTCCCGACTAGCGGGAGGGCCCGGAGATACGCAGTATTTT. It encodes CASSLFSRLAGGPGDTQYF.

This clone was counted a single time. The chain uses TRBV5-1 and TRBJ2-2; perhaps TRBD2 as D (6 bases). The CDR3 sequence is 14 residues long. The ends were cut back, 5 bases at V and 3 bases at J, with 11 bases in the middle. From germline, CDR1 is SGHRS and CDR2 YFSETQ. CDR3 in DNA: TGCGCCAGCAGATCGGGAGCTGACACCGGGGAGCTGTTTTTT. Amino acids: CASRSGADTGELFF.

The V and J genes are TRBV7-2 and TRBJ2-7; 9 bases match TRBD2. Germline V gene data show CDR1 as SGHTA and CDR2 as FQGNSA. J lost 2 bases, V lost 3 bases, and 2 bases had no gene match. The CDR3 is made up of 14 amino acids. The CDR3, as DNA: TGTGCCAGCAGCTTGTGGACTAGCGCCTACGAGCAGTACTTC. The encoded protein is CASSLWTSAYEQYF.

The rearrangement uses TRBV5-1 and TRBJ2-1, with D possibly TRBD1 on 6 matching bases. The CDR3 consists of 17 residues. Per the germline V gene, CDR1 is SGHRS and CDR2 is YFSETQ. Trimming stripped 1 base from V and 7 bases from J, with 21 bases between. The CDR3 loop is CASSLFRGRVRGNEQFF. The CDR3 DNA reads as TGCGCCAGCAGCTTGTTCAGGGGTAGGGTCCGAGGGAATGAGCAGTTCTTC.

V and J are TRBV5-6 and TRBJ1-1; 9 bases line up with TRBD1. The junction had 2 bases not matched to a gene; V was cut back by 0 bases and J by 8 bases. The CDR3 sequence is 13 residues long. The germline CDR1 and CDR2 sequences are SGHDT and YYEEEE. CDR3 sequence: CASSLATGGEAFF. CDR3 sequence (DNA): TGTGCCAGCAGCTTGGCGACAGGGGGAGAAGCTTTCTTT.

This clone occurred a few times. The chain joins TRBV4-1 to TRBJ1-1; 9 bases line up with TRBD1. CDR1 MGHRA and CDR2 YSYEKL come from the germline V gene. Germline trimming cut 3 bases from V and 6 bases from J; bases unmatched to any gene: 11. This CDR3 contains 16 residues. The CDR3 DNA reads TGCGCCAGCAGCCAGAGTCCCGGGACAGGGATGGCTGAAGCTTTCTTT. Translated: CASSQSPGTGMAEAFF.

The DNA for the CDR3 is TGTGCCAGCAGCTTGGGGCAGGGGTTCAGATCTGAAGCTTTCTTT. Amino acid sequence: CASSLGQGFRSEAFF. The V gene is TRBV5-5, the J gene TRBJ1-1, with D possibly TRBD1 on 6 matching bases. Trimming removed 0 bases from V and 6 bases from J, with 15 bases in between. The length of the CDR3 is 15 residues. Germline V gene lookup returns CDR1 SGHKS and CDR2 YYEKEE (reference sequence).

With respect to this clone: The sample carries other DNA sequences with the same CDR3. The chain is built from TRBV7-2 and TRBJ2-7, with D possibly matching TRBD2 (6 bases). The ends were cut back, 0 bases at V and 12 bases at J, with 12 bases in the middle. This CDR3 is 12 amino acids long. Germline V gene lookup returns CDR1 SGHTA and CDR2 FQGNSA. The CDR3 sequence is CASSLATGGAYF. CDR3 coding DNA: TGTGCCAGCAGCTTAGCCACAGGAGGGGCGTACTTC.

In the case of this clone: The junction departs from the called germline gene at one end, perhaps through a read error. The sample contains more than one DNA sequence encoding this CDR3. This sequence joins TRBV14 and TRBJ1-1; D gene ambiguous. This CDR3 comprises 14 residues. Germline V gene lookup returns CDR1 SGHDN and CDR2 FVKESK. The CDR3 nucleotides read TGTGCTAGCAGCCTTACACCCCCGGGCACTGAAGCTTTCTTT. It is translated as CASSLTPPGTEAFF.

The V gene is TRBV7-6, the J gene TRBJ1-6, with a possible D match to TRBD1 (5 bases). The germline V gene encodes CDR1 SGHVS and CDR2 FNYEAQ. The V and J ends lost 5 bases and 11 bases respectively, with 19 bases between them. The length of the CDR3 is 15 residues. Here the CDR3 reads CASSPTLGPRTPLHF. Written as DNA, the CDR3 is TGTGCCAGCAGCCCCACTCTGGGGCCTCGGACACCCCTCCACTTT.

The DNA for the CDR3 is TGTGCCAGCAGTTCGGGACAGGGGGGTCGGACTGGAAATGGCTACACCTTC. Amino acids: CASSSGQGGRTGNGYTF. The gene calls are TRBV28 and TRBJ1-2, with 11 bases matching TRBD1. Losses at the gene ends were 4 bases for V and 6 bases for J; bases not matched to a gene: 13. Germline lookup yields CDR1 MDHEN and CDR2 SYDVKM. The CDR3 has 17 residues.